This T cell receptor (beta chain) emerged from a study of blood T cell repertoires in COVID-19. Sequencing was performed with immunoSEQ multiplex PCR; in TCRdb, only in-frame clones are kept and a portion is missing. The sample shows around 270,000 clones, 84% of them seen only once. Looked up from germline, CDR1 is KGHSH and CDR2 is LQKENI. Deletions cut 1 base from V and 5 bases from J, with 12 bases between. The CDR3 is 14 amino acids. The sequence was collected from a woman in her 40s who had recovered from COVID-19. The genes are TRBV18 and TRBJ2-7; D is perhaps TRBD1 (6 bases). Sequencing used peripheral blood. The CDR3, as DNA: TGTGCCAGCTCACCACGCCCAGGGGTGGACGAGCAGTACTTC. This encodes CASSPRPGVDEQYF.